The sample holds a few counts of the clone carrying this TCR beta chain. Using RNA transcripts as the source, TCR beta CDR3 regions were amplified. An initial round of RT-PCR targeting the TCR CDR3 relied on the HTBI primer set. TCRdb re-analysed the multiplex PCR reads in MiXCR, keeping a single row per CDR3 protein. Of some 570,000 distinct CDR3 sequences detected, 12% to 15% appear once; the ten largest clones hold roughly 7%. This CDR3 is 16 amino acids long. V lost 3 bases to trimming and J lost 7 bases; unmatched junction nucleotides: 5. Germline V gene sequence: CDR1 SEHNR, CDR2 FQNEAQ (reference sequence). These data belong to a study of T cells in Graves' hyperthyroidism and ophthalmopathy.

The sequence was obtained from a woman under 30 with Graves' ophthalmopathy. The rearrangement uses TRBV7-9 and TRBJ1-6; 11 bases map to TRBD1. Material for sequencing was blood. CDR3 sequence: CASSFWDRGVNSPLHF. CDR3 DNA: TGTGCCAGCAGCTTTTGGGACAGGGGGGTCAATTCACCCCTCCACTTT.